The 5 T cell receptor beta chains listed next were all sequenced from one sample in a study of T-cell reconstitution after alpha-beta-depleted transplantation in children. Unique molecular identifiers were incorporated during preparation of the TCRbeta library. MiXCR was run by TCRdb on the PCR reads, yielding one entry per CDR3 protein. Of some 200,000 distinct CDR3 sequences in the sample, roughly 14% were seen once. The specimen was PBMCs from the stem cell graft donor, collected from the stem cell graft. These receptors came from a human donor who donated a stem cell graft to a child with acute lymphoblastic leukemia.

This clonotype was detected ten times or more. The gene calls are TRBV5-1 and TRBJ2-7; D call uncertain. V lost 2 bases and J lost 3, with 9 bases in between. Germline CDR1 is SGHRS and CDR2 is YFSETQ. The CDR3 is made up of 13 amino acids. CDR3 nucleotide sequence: TGCGCCAGCAGCTTAGGTGTTAACTACGAGCAGTACTTC. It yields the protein CASSLGVNYEQYF.

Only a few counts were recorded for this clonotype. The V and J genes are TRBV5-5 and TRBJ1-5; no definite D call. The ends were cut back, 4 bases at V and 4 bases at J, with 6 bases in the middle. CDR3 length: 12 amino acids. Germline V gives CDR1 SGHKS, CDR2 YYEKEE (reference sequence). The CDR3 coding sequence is TGTGCCAGCAGCCCCACAAATCAGCCCCAGCATTTT. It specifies CASSPTNQPQHF.

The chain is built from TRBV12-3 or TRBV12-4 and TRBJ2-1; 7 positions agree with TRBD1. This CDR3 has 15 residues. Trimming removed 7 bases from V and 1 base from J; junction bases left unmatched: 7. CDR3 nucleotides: TGTGCCAGCAACCCCCGGGACAGTTCCTACAATGAGCAGTTCTTC. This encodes CASNPRDSSYNEQFF.

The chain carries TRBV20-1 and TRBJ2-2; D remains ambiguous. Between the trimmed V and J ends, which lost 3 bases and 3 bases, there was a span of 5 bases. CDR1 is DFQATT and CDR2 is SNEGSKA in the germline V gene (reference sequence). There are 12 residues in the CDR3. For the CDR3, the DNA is TGCAGTGCTAGGACATACACCGGGGAGCTGTTTTTT. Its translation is CSARTYTGELFF.

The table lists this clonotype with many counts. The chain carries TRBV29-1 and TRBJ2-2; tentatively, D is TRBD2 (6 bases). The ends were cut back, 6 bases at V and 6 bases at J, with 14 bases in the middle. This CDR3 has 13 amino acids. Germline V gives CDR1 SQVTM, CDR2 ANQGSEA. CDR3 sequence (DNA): TGCAGCGTCGCCCCTACTAGCTCCGGGGAGCTGTTTTTT. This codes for CSVAPTSSGELFF.